The 16 T cell receptor beta chains below come from one sample, sequenced in a study of blood T cell repertoires in COVID-19. Here immunoSEQ multiplex PCR was the method, and the copy in TCRdb shows in-frame clones only, minus some. The repertoire holds more than 95,000 clones, roughly 76% seen once, with approximately 9% in the top ten. What was sequenced was peripheral blood. These receptors originate from a woman in her 70s with acute or convalescent COVID-19.

The J gene is TRBJ2-2, the V gene TRBV6-2 or TRBV6-3; maybe TRBD2 (6 bases). The CDR3 has 13 amino acids. CDR1 and CDR2 (germline): MNHEY, SVGEGT. V lost 4 bases and J 6 bases, leaving 9 bases between the germline ends. DNA of the CDR3: TGTGCCAGCAGTTTAGGAGGGTCCGGGGAGCTGTTTTTT. It yields the protein CASSLGGSGELFF.

The chain carries TRBV30 and TRBJ1-6, with TRBD1 identical over 7 bases. Germline V gene lookup returns CDR1 GTSNPN and CDR2 SVGIG (reference sequence). The CDR3 totals 13 residues. Germline trimming cut 3 bases from V and 4 bases from J; bases unmatched to any gene: 0. The CDR3 region is CAWRQGYNSPLHF. CDR3 nucleotides: TGTGCCTGGAGACAGGGGTATAATTCACCCCTCCACTTT.

This clone was picked up one time. The CDR3 spells CASRGLARNEQFF. The CDR3 DNA reads TGTGCCAGTAGGGGACTAGCGAGAAATGAGCAGTTCTTC. V is TRBV19 and J is TRBJ2-1; 10 positions match TRBD2. CDR1 and CDR2 (germline): LNHDA, SQIVND (reference sequence). This CDR3 is built from 13 residues. The trim removed 6 bases at V and 7 bases at J, leaving 3 bases unmatched.

This rearrangement joins TRBV28 to TRBJ1-3; D possibly corresponds to TRBD1 (5 bases). The CDR3 contains 17 residues. CDR1 is MDHEN and CDR2 is SYDVKM in the germline V gene. V was shortened by 3 bases and J by 4 bases, with 19 bases between the two germline ends. The CDR3 sequence: CASSFRGWGGSGNTIYF. CDR3 DNA sequence: TGTGCCAGCAGTTTCCGAGGTTGGGGGGGGTCGGGAAACACCATATATTTT.

This clone was seen a few times. The chain recombines TRBV7-9 with TRBJ1-1, with 11 nucleotides matching TRBD1. V was pared by 5 bases and J by 0 bases, with 5 bases of the junction left unmatched. The CDR3 loop spans 16 amino acids. Germline V gives CDR1 SEHNR, CDR2 FQNEAQ (reference sequence). The CDR3 reads CASSPGTGGMNTEAFF. In DNA, the CDR3 is TGTGCCAGCAGCCCAGGGACAGGGGGGATGAACACTGAAGCTTTCTTT.

The rearrangement links TRBV7-2 to TRBJ2-1; the D gene is possibly TRBD1 (6 bases). Germline assignment: CDR1 SGHTA and CDR2 FQGNSA. The germline V and J ends were trimmed by 5 bases and 7 bases, with 18 bases remaining between them. The CDR3 spans 15 residues. The CDR3 region has the DNA TGTGCCAGCAGCCACACACACAGGGAGCCGAATGAGCAGTTCTTC. The encoded protein is CASSHTHREPNEQFF.

The rearrangement uses TRBV15 and TRBJ1-2; 8 nucleotides align to TRBD1. V lost 1 base to trimming and J lost 6 bases; unmatched junction nucleotides: 7. CDR1 and CDR2 from the germline V gene are LNHNV and YYDKDF (reference sequence). CDR3 length: 15 residues. In nucleotides, the CDR3 is TGTGCCACCAGCAGAGGCTCCAGGGGGCTCGATGGCTACACCTTC. Translating gives CATSRGSRGLDGYTF.

V usage is TRBV5-1 and J usage is TRBJ1-4; 7 bases agree with TRBD1. CDR3 length: 16 amino acids. V gave up 0 bases and J gave up 4 bases; unmatched junction bases: 6. Germline V CDR1 and CDR2: SGHRS, YFSETQ. The CDR3 spells CASSLEGGDFNEKLFF. CDR3 in DNA: TGCGCCAGCAGCTTGGAAGGGGGCGATTTTAATGAAAAACTGTTTTTT.

This rearrangement joins TRBV7-9 to TRBJ2-3; D possibly corresponds to TRBD2 (6 bases). Trimming took 5 bases from V and 10 from J, leaving 13 bases between them. The CDR3 has 12 amino acids. Germline V lookup: CDR1 SEHNR, CDR2 FQNEAQ (reference sequence). CDR3 coding DNA: TGTGCCAGCAGCGGACGGGGGTGGGCGCAGTATTTT. Protein: CASSGRGWAQYF.

This clone has a single count. V usage is TRBV5-1 and J usage is TRBJ2-7; tentatively, D is TRBD2 (5 bases). The V end was cut by 2 bases, the J end by 5 bases, with 8 bases between. This CDR3 contains 12 residues. Per the germline V gene, CDR1 is SGHRS and CDR2 is YFSETQ. This CDR3 reads CASSFGVNEQYF. In DNA, the CDR3 is TGCGCCAGCAGCTTCGGGGTCAACGAGCAGTACTTC. Using reference TRBV5-1 and TRBJ2-7 for the parts outside the CDR3, the full variable domain is KAGVTQTPRYLIKTRGQQVTLSCSPISGHRSVSWYQQTPGQGLQFLFEYFSETQRNKGNFPGRFSGRQFSNSRSEMNVSTLELGDSALYLCASSFGVNEQYFGPGTRLTVT.

This chain connects TRBV2 to TRBJ2-3, with TRBD1 matching over 7 bases. Germline loops: CDR1 SNHLY, CDR2 FYNNEI. This CDR3 has 15 residues. J was trimmed by 8 bases and V by 4 bases; bases with no gene match: 12. CDR3 sequence reads: CASSAYGTAPGTQYF. In DNA form, the CDR3 reads TGTGCCAGCAGTGCTTACGGGACAGCACCCGGTACGCAGTATTTT.

This clone was seen just once. The V gene is TRBV28, the J gene TRBJ2-1, with D maybe TRBD2 (8 bases). Deletions cut 5 bases from V and 5 bases from J, with 22 bases between. The germline V gene encodes CDR1 MDHEN and CDR2 SYDVKM. The CDR3 is made up of 17 amino acids. The CDR3 coding sequence is TGTGCCAGCAGTCCGGGGGGGACAGCGGGAATAAACAATGAGCAGTTCTTC. As protein: CASSPGGTAGINNEQFF.

This rearrangement joins TRBV15 to TRBJ1-2; D ambiguous. Germline values: CDR1 LNHNV, CDR2 YYDKDF (reference sequence). V lost 4 bases and J 1 base, leaving 10 bases between the germline ends. The length of the CDR3 is 14 residues. The CDR3 sequence: CATSTVRLNYGYTF. Written as DNA, the CDR3 is TGTGCCACCAGCACGGTGCGGCTTAACTATGGCTACACCTTC. The full variable domain, completed using reference TRBV15 and TRBJ1-2, is DAMVIQNPRYQVTQFGKPVTLSCSQTLNHNVMYWYQQKSSQAPKLLFHYYDKDFNNEADTPDNFQSRRPNTSFCFLDIRSPGLGDTAMYLCATSTVRLNYGYTFGSGTRLTVV.

The gene calls are TRBV6-5 and TRBJ1-4; D gene uncertain. The CDR3 has 14 residues. Germline CDR1 and CDR2: MNHEY and SVGAGI. The ends were cut back, 7 bases at V and 0 bases at J, with 9 bases in the middle. Here the CDR3 DNA reads TGTGCCAGCAAGGGAGGACCAACTAATGAAAAACTGTTTTTT. Translating it yields CASKGGPTNEKLFF.

The rearrangement uses TRBV19 and TRBJ1-1; 8 nucleotides align to TRBD1. CDR1 and CDR2 (germline): LNHDA, SQIVND (reference sequence). V was clipped by 4 bases and J by 6 bases; unmatched bases: 7. The CDR3 is 14 residues long. This CDR3 reads CASSTTGGFAEAFF. CDR3 DNA sequence: TGTGCCAGTAGTACAACAGGGGGGTTTGCTGAAGCTTTCTTT. The whole variable domain, filled in from reference TRBV19 and TRBJ1-1, reads DGGITQSPKYLFRKEGQNVTLSCEQNLNHDAMYWYRQDPGQGLRLIYYSQIVNDFQKGDIAEGYSVSREKKESFPLTVTSAQKNPTAFYLCASSTTGGFAEAFFGQGTRLTVV.

The rearrangement uses TRBV19 and TRBJ2-1; tentative D call: TRBD2 (7 bases). V gave up 11 bases and J gave up 5 bases, with 16 bases separating them. The germline CDR1 and CDR2 sequences are LNHDA and SQIVND (reference sequence). The CDR3 spans 13 residues. CDR3 protein: CASQAGADNEQFF. Here the CDR3 DNA reads TGTGCCTCCCAGGCGGGGGCCGACAATGAGCAGTTCTTC.